Listed below are T cell receptor beta chains from one sample, sequenced in a study of blood T cell repertoires in COVID-19. The repertoire was sequenced with immunoSEQ multiplex PCR; TCRdb's copy has only in-frame clones and lacks some. The table shows over 85,000 clones, with about 72% occurring only once. The specimen sequenced was peripheral blood. The receptors stem from a man aged 55 to 70 with active or convalescent COVID-19. Both conserved end residues are part of each CDR3. Each record gives: J gene, V gene, D gene, clone size, CDR3 protein, CDR3 DNA. D genes are given only for firm matches. Expanded clones get a size class; other rows say once, few or many, or leave the size out.

TRBJ1-3 | TRBV19 | - | - | CATSRDSGNTIYF | TGTGCCACGTCCCGGGACTCTGGAAACACCATATATTTT
TRBJ2-5 | TRBV7-9 | TRBD1 | - | CASSRFGQGLETQYF | TGTGCCAGCAGCCGCTTCGGACAGGGACTAGAGACCCAGTACTTC
TRBJ2-5 | TRBV27 | TRBD1 | - | CASSLSGQGAQETQYF | TGTGCCAGCAGTTTATCGGGACAGGGGGCACAAGAGACCCAGTACTTC
TRBJ1-1 | TRBV3-1/TRBV3-2 | TRBD1 | - | CASTDRGAFF | TGTGCCAGCACCGACAGGGGGGCTTTCTTT
TRBJ2-3 | TRBV7-9 | - | - | CASIPSDTFTDTQYF | TGTGCCAGCATCCCCAGCGATACTTTCACAGATACGCAGTATTTT
TRBJ1-6 | TRBV5-1 | TRBD1 | - | CASSWGQRNSPLHF | TGCGCCAGCAGCTGGGGACAGCGTAATTCACCCCTCCACTTT
TRBJ1-1 | TRBV30 | - | - | CAWSQQVLTEAFF | TGTGCCTGGAGTCAACAGGTTCTTACTGAAGCTTTCTTT
TRBJ1-5 | TRBV7-2 | TRBD1 | - | CASAGQVNQPQHF | TGTGCCAGCGCTGGACAGGTCAATCAGCCCCAGCATTTT
TRBJ1-5 | TRBV28 | TRBD1 | - | CASIALGGQGRGYSNQPQHF | TGTGCCAGCATCGCGCTGGGGGGACAGGGGAGGGGCTATAGCAATCAGCCCCAGCATTTT
TRBJ2-5 | TRBV5-1 | TRBD2 | - | CASRPWTSSQETQYF | TGCGCCAGCAGGCCGTGGACTAGCTCACAAGAGACCCAGTACTTC
TRBJ2-7 | TRBV5-5 | - | - | CASSFMGAHSYEQYF | TGTGCCAGCAGCTTTATGGGAGCGCACTCCTACGAGCAGTACTTC
TRBJ2-1 | TRBV6-2/TRBV6-3 | TRBD2 | - | CASSPIVGREVNEQFF | TGTGCCAGCAGCCCGATTGTGGGGCGGGAGGTCAATGAGCAGTTCTTC
TRBJ1-2 | TRBV5-1 | TRBD1 | - | CASSSSTTGTYGYTF | TGCGCCAGCAGCTCTTCAACGACAGGGACCTATGGCTACACCTTC
TRBJ1-5 | TRBV6-1 | - | - | CASRTGGASQPQHF | TGTGCCAGCAGAACTGGGGGGGCCAGTCAGCCCCAGCATTTT
TRBJ2-1 | TRBV5-4 | - | once | CASSALNEQFF | TGTGCCAGCAGCGCCCTAAATGAGCAGTTCTTC
TRBJ2-1 | TRBV29-1 | TRBD2 | few | CSVDGTSGRAEVDEQFF | TGCAGCGTTGATGGGACTAGCGGGAGGGCCGAGGTAGATGAGCAGTTCTTC
TRBJ2-1 | TRBV11-2 | - | - | CASSASDSSYNEQFF | TGTGCCAGCAGCGCTAGTGACAGCTCCTACAATGAGCAGTTCTTC
TRBJ2-1 | TRBV7-6 | TRBD2 | - | CASSPSPSTSGLYNEQFF | TGTGCCAGCAGCCCATCACCCTCAACTAGCGGCTTGTACAATGAGCAGTTCTTC
TRBJ2-3 | TRBV29-1 | TRBD2 | - | CSVEGAGGSDTQYF | TGCAGCGTTGAGGGGGCGGGAGGCTCAGATACGCAGTATTTT
TRBJ2-1 | TRBV4-1 | TRBD2 | - | CASSHQTSGNHNEQFF | TGCGCCAGCAGCCACCAGACTAGCGGGAACCACAATGAGCAGTTCTTC
TRBJ2-1 | TRBV3-1/TRBV3-2 | TRBD2 | - | CASSQSLGLAGGPREFF | TGTGCCAGCAGCCAATCTCTCGGCCTAGCGGGAGGGCCACGGGAGTTCTTC
TRBJ1-4 | TRBV19 | - | - | CASSIDRASTNEKLFF | TGTGCCAGTAGTATAGATCGCGCATCAACTAATGAAAAACTGTTTTTT
TRBJ2-7 | TRBV6-5 | - | - | CASSYRTGYEQYF | TGTGCCAGCAGTTACCGGACTGGCTACGAGCAGTACTTC
TRBJ2-3 | TRBV29-1 | TRBD2 | - | CSGGVRSSGADTQYF | TGCAGCGGTGGGGTCAGGTCGAGCGGGGCAGATACGCAGTATTTT
TRBJ2-5 | TRBV24-1 | TRBD2 | - | CATQGLGGAETQYF | TGTGCCACCCAGGGACTCGGGGGGGCGGAGACCCAGTACTTC
TRBJ1-5 | TRBV19 | - | - | CASRTQGGRGQPQHF | TGTGCCAGTAGGACACAGGGTGGACGCGGTCAGCCCCAGCATTTT
TRBJ2-3 | TRBV5-5 | TRBD1 | - | CASSPVGTGGSTQYF | TGTGCCAGCAGCCCGGTTGGGACAGGGGGGAGCACGCAGTATTTT
TRBJ2-1 | TRBV5-1 | TRBD2 | - | CASSLVSSGVYNEQFF | TGCGCCAGCAGCTTGGTATCTAGCGGGGTCTACAATGAGCAGTTCTTC
TRBJ2-5 | TRBV5-1 | - | - | CASSPSQFQETQYF | TGCGCCAGCAGCCCCTCGCAATTTCAGGAGACCCAGTACTTC
TRBJ2-3 | TRBV21-1 | - | - | CASEKPEDTDTQYF | TGTGCCAGCGAGAAACCAGAGGACACAGATACGCAGTATTTT
TRBJ1-1 | TRBV5-1 | TRBD1 | - | CASSFNGQGSLGTEAFF | TGCGCCAGCAGCTTCAATGGACAGGGGAGTTTGGGCACTGAAGCTTTCTTT
TRBJ1-2 | TRBV19 | TRBD1 | once | CASSPGQGNYGYTF | TGTGCCAGTAGTCCCGGACAGGGAAACTATGGCTACACCTTC
TRBJ1-2 | TRBV3-1/TRBV3-2 | - | - | CASSQDLRGYTF | TGTGCCAGCAGCCAAGATCTGAGAGGCTACACCTTC
TRBJ2-7 | TRBV28 | - | - | CASITQGGEQYF | TGTGCCAGCATCACCCAGGGGGGCGAGCAGTACTTC
TRBJ1-1 | TRBV5-4 | TRBD1 | few | CASSQGQGDTEAFF | TGTGCCAGCAGCCAGGGACAGGGGGACACTGAAGCTTTCTTT
TRBJ1-2 | TRBV4-1 | TRBD1 | once | CASSQGRDRASGYTF | TGCGCCAGCAGCCAAGGCCGAGACAGGGCTTCAGGCTACACCTTC
TRBJ2-5 | TRBV7-3 | - | - | CASSGGRGETQYF | TGTGCCAGCAGCGGGGGCAGAGGGGAGACCCAGTACTTC
TRBJ2-7 | TRBV23-1 | - | - | CASSQSTGSSRAYEQYF | TGCGCCAGCAGTCAATCGACAGGTTCCTCTCGTGCGTACGAGCAGTACTTC
TRBJ2-1 | TRBV5-1 | TRBD2 | few | CASSPPGLSYNEQFF | TGCGCCAGCAGCCCGCCGGGACTATCCTACAATGAGCAGTTCTTC
TRBJ2-1 | TRBV10-3 | TRBD2 | few | CAISASGSGEQFF | TGTGCCATCAGTGCTAGCGGGAGCGGTGAGCAGTTCTTC